Listed below are T cell receptor beta chains from one sample, sequenced in a study of control samples from healthy donors and cancer patients. Here immunoSEQ multiplex PCR was the method, and the copy in TCRdb shows in-frame clones only, minus some. This table has fewer than 40,000 clones, approximately 94% appearing once. Input material: blood. These receptors came from a man in his 60s in good health. CDR3s leave out the opening cysteine and the closing phenylalanine or tryptophan. The order of the fields is V gene, J gene, D gene, CDR3 protein. D genes are given only for firm matches.

V gene: TRBV6-5; J gene: TRBJ2-7; D gene: NA; CDR3 protein: ASTRGAQSYEQY
V gene: TRBV19; J gene: TRBJ2-6; D gene: NA; CDR3 protein: ASSPGHHSGANVLT
V gene: TRBV6-5; J gene: TRBJ1-1; D gene: TRBD1; CDR3 protein: ASRSRGQNTEAF
V gene: TRBV12-3/TRBV12-4; J gene: TRBJ2-7; D gene: NA; CDR3 protein: ASTLTNSYEQY
V gene: TRBV7-2; J gene: TRBJ2-2; D gene: NA; CDR3 protein: ASSLAGGTYNTGELF
V gene: TRBV19; J gene: TRBJ1-5; D gene: TRBD1; CDR3 protein: ASDRGNQPQH
V gene: TRBV4-3; J gene: TRBJ2-2; D gene: NA; CDR3 protein: ASSQEGLTGELF
V gene: TRBV27; J gene: TRBJ2-2; D gene: NA; CDR3 protein: ASSLYRVVAGELF
V gene: TRBV12-3/TRBV12-4; J gene: TRBJ2-7; D gene: NA; CDR3 protein: ASSLATAYEQY
V gene: TRBV19; J gene: TRBJ2-1; D gene: NA; CDR3 protein: ASSLGTRPPYNEQF
V gene: TRBV20-1; J gene: TRBJ2-3; D gene: NA; CDR3 protein: SATASDTQY
V gene: TRBV2; J gene: TRBJ1-5; D gene: NA; CDR3 protein: ASSPNGFRQPQH
V gene: TRBV6-5; J gene: TRBJ1-1; D gene: NA; CDR3 protein: ASSYREGNTEAF
V gene: TRBV29-1; J gene: TRBJ1-1; D gene: TRBD1; CDR3 protein: NARTGGLTEAF
V gene: TRBV4-3; J gene: TRBJ1-2; D gene: NA; CDR3 protein: ASSQVPGTFLDYGYT
V gene: TRBV28; J gene: TRBJ2-7; D gene: TRBD2; CDR3 protein: ASSAGTSGALPSYEQY
V gene: TRBV6-2/TRBV6-3; J gene: TRBJ1-1; D gene: NA; CDR3 protein: ASSYSNPGKNTEAF
V gene: TRBV5-1; J gene: TRBJ1-2; D gene: NA; CDR3 protein: ASSLEPDYGYT
V gene: TRBV7-9; J gene: TRBJ1-1; D gene: TRBD1; CDR3 protein: ASSGQGGNTEAF
V gene: TRBV6-6; J gene: TRBJ2-7; D gene: NA; CDR3 protein: ASNYINSYEQY
V gene: TRBV9; J gene: TRBJ2-3; D gene: TRBD2; CDR3 protein: ASSVVAGGTDTQY
V gene: TRBV9; J gene: TRBJ1-2; D gene: NA; CDR3 protein: ASSVGAETNYGYT
V gene: TRBV11-2; J gene: TRBJ2-1; D gene: NA; CDR3 protein: ASSPEWGGGYNEQF
V gene: TRBV6-5; J gene: TRBJ1-4; D gene: NA; CDR3 protein: ASNSGNSEKLF
V gene: TRBV6-5; J gene: TRBJ1-1; D gene: NA; CDR3 protein: ASAARVWTEAF
V gene: TRBV30; J gene: TRBJ2-1; D gene: NA; CDR3 protein: AGGFRGKSSYNEQF
V gene: TRBV15; J gene: TRBJ2-5; D gene: NA; CDR3 protein: ATSRRVSMGEETQY
V gene: TRBV29-1; J gene: TRBJ1-3; D gene: NA; CDR3 protein: SVEDFPGNTIY
V gene: TRBV29-1; J gene: TRBJ1-2; D gene: NA; CDR3 protein: SVEAYGSGYT
V gene: TRBV15; J gene: TRBJ1-6; D gene: NA; CDR3 protein: ATSNRVGNSPLH
V gene: TRBV11-1; J gene: TRBJ2-3; D gene: NA; CDR3 protein: ASSFGFATDTQY
V gene: TRBV7-7; J gene: TRBJ1-3; D gene: NA; CDR3 protein: ASSSGTRPVHFPHDTIY
V gene: TRBV5-5; J gene: TRBJ1-5; D gene: NA; CDR3 protein: ASSLVLLPFNQPQH
V gene: TRBV10-2; J gene: TRBJ1-1; D gene: NA; CDR3 protein: ASSEKRTVNTEAF
V gene: TRBV10-3; J gene: TRBJ1-2; D gene: TRBD1; CDR3 protein: ANHGQGTNYGYT
V gene: TRBV4-1; J gene: TRBJ2-2; D gene: NA; CDR3 protein: ASSLVEGGAGGELF
V gene: TRBV7-2; J gene: TRBJ2-7; D gene: TRBD2; CDR3 protein: ASRPGTSGGHEQY
V gene: TRBV6-2/TRBV6-3; J gene: TRBJ1-2; D gene: NA; CDR3 protein: ASSYISGYHGYT
V gene: TRBV29-1; J gene: TRBJ2-1; D gene: NA; CDR3 protein: SARGGINNEQF
V gene: TRBV27; J gene: TRBJ1-1; D gene: TRBD1; CDR3 protein: ASSPGTGLLNTEAF
V gene: TRBV6-2/TRBV6-3; J gene: TRBJ2-3; D gene: TRBD2; CDR3 protein: ASSYGTSGNTDTQY
V gene: TRBV7-2; J gene: TRBJ1-3; D gene: NA; CDR3 protein: ASSSDRYTIY
V gene: TRBV19; J gene: TRBJ1-2; D gene: NA; CDR3 protein: ASIEGGGNYGYT
V gene: TRBV5-1; J gene: TRBJ2-1; D gene: TRBD2; CDR3 protein: ASTSGGVEQF